The 19 T cell receptor beta chains in this list originate from one sample, sequenced in a study of blood T cell repertoires in COVID-19. Libraries were prepared by immunoSEQ multiplex PCR; TCRdb keeps only in-frame clonotypes and omits some of them. The table shows roughly 290,000 clones, with more than 75% occurring only once. Sequencing was performed on peripheral blood. The receptors originated from a woman in her 30s who had recovered from COVID-19.

The chain joins TRBV11-1 to TRBJ2-7, with 10 nucleotides matching TRBD2. CDR3 length: 14 amino acids. V lost 0 bases and J lost 5; bases outside the gene matches: 1. Germline assignment: CDR1 SGHAT and CDR2 FQDESV (reference sequence). The CDR3 sequence: CASSLAGTSDEQYF. For the CDR3, the DNA is TGTGCCAGCAGCTTAGCTGGGACTAGCGACGAGCAGTACTTC.

J is TRBJ2-7 and V is TRBV19; TRBD1 matches at 10 bases. CDR3 length equals 14 residues. V lost 5 bases and J lost 2; bases outside the gene matches: 3. Germline V CDR1 and CDR2: LNHDA, SQIVND (reference sequence). The CDR3 DNA sequence: TGTGCCAGTAGTGCGGGACAGGGGACCTACGAGCAGTACTTC. This sequence encodes CASSAGQGTYEQYF.

The V and J genes are TRBV5-1 and TRBJ1-4; 7 bases are shared with TRBD1. V was pared by 4 bases and J by 0 bases, with 3 bases of the junction left unmatched. Germline V CDR1 and CDR2: SGHRS, YFSETQ. CDR3 length equals 15 residues. The DNA of the CDR3 is TGCGCCAGCAGCCGAGGGACAGCAACTAATGAAAAACTGTTTTTT. Residues: CASSRGTATNEKLFF.

V gene TRBV11-3 combines with J gene TRBJ2-6; TRBD1 matches 9 bases. CDR1 SGHNT and CDR2 YENEEA come from the germline V gene. The CDR3 is 19 residues long. The V and J ends lost 5 bases and 3 bases, in that order; junction bases with no gene match: 14. For the CDR3, the DNA is TGTGCCAGCAGCCTCACCCCCGGGACAGGGATAGGTGGGGCCAACGTCCTGACTTTC. This translates into CASSLTPGTGIGGANVLTF.

The chain recombines TRBV27 with TRBJ1-1; the match to TRBD1 covers 10 bases. In germline, CDR1 is MNHEY, CDR2 SMNVEV (reference sequence). Trimming took 4 bases from V and 6 from J; bases not matched to a gene: 5. CDR3 size: 14 residues. The CDR3 spells CASSWGQGRPEAFF. The CDR3 nucleotides read TGTGCCAGCAGTTGGGGACAGGGGAGGCCTGAAGCTTTCTTT.

This rearrangement joins TRBV19 to TRBJ2-3; possibly TRBD2 for D (7 bases). The CDR3 has 13 residues. Germline loops: CDR1 LNHDA, CDR2 SQIVND (reference sequence). The V gene lost 6 bases and the J gene lost 3 bases, with 10 bases spanning the gap. The CDR3 here is CASRGGGTDTQYF. DNA of the CDR3: TGTGCCAGTAGGGGAGGGGGGACAGATACGCAGTATTTT.

This clone turned up a few times. The chain combines TRBV28 with TRBJ1-4; D remains ambiguous. The CDR3 is made up of 16 amino acids. Germline V gene lookup returns CDR1 MDHEN and CDR2 SYDVKM. With 4 bases removed from V and 0 bases from J, the gap between germline ends came to 12 bases. In DNA, the CDR3 is TGTGCCAGCAGTTATCTCCCTAGTGCAACTAATGAAAAACTGTTTTTT. This sequence encodes CASSYLPSATNEKLFF.

Only one count was recorded for this clone. The chain uses TRBV3-1 (or the pseudogene TRBV3-2) and TRBJ2-5; TRBD1 might be the D (5 bases). This CDR3 is 14 amino acids long. The germline V gene encodes CDR1 LGHDT and CDR2 YNNKEL (reference sequence). With 0 bases removed from V and 5 bases from J, the gap between germline ends came to 10 bases. The CDR3 protein is CASSQDSAGETQYF. The DNA for the CDR3 is TGTGCCAGCAGCCAAGATTCGGCAGGGGAGACCCAGTACTTC.

This clone was seen more than once but under ten times. V usage is TRBV2 and J usage is TRBJ1-2, with D perhaps TRBD1 (6 bases). V was cut by 6 bases and J by 8 bases, with 13 bases left in between. The CDR3 totals 12 residues. CDR1 is SNHLY, CDR2 FYNNEI, per germline. DNA for the CDR3: TGTGCCAGCAGAAACAGGGAAGGCGGCTACACCTTC. Translated: CASRNREGGYTF.

The V call is TRBV29-1, the J call TRBJ1-2; D may be TRBD1 (5 bases). The CDR3 covers 13 residues. V lost 4 bases to trimming and J lost 4 bases, with 13 bases between them. The germline CDR1 and CDR2 sequences are SQVTM and ANQGSEA. The CDR3 loop is CSVGLGDAYGYTF. The CDR3 DNA follows: TGCAGCGTTGGATTAGGGGATGCCTATGGCTACACCTTC.

The genes are TRBV19 and TRBJ1-2, with 8 bases fitting TRBD1. The CDR3 consists of 15 residues. Germline V gives CDR1 LNHDA, CDR2 SQIVND (reference sequence). V trimming: 5 bases; J trimming: 5 bases; junction bases outside the gene matches: 10. The CDR3 spells CASSSRRDRGYGYTF. The CDR3 DNA follows: TGTGCCAGTAGTTCCCGGCGAGACAGGGGTTATGGCTACACCTTC. The variable domain in full, completed from reference TRBV19 and TRBJ1-2, reads DGGITQSPKYLFRKEGQNVTLSCEQNLNHDAMYWYRQDPGQGLRLIYYSQIVNDFQKGDIAEGYSVSREKKESFPLTVTSAQKNPTAFYLCASSSRRDRGYGYTFGSGTRLTVV.

The rearrangement uses TRBV28 and TRBJ1-3; no firm D call. The V gene's germline CDR1 is MDHEN and CDR2 SYDVKM. V was clipped by 3 bases and J by 4 bases, with 4 bases between them. This CDR3 comprises 12 residues. The CDR3 nucleotides are TGTGCCAGCAGTTTTCCGGGAAACACCATATATTTT. Amino acid sequence: CASSFPGNTIYF.

This clone appeared a few times. The V gene is TRBV15, the J gene TRBJ2-7, with D possibly matching TRBD2 (6 bases). The CDR3 is made up of 14 amino acids. The V gene's germline CDR1 is LNHNV and CDR2 YYDKDF (reference sequence). Trimming left V 0 bases short and J 2 bases short, with 8 bases between. In DNA, the CDR3 is TGTGCCACCAGCAGAGACGGGAGCGCCTACGAGCAGTACTTC. It specifies CATSRDGSAYEQYF.

The chain joins TRBV9 to TRBJ2-7; 7 nucleotides align to TRBD1. Germline loops: CDR1 SGDLS, CDR2 YYNGEE. V was pared by 4 bases and J by 6 bases, with 7 bases of the junction left unmatched. CDR3 length equals 13 residues. CDR3 in amino acids: CASSPRQGLEQYF. CDR3 in DNA: TGTGCCAGCAGCCCTCGACAGGGTCTCGAGCAGTACTTC.

The chain joins TRBV28 to TRBJ2-2; TRBD1 matches 11 bases. Germline V gene lookup returns CDR1 MDHEN and CDR2 SYDVKM. The length of the CDR3 is 18 residues. The J segment lost 4 bases and the V segment lost 5 bases, leaving 12 bases of the junction unmatched. CDR3 loop: CASSRSFVGQGGTGELFF. CDR3 DNA sequence: TGTGCCAGCAGTCGGTCGTTTGTGGGACAGGGGGGCACCGGGGAGCTGTTTTTT.

The chain links TRBV6-6 to TRBJ1-1; perhaps TRBD1 as D (6 bases). Trimming left V 2 bases short and J 1 base short, with 14 bases between. From germline, CDR1 is MNHNY and CDR2 SVGAGI (reference sequence). This CDR3 contains 16 residues. In DNA, the CDR3 is TGTGCCAGCAGTTACGGGGTGGGCAGGGGGAACACTGAAGCTTTCTTT. It specifies CASSYGVGRGNTEAFF.

This chain joins TRBV15 and TRBJ2-7; 10 bases line up with TRBD1. The CDR3 runs 15 residues. From germline, CDR1 is LNHNV and CDR2 YYDKDF (reference sequence). After removal of 0 bases from V and 4 bases from J, the junction contained 3 bases not matched to a gene. The CDR3 is CATSRDRDRGYEQYF. The CDR3 DNA is TGTGCCACCAGCAGAGATAGGGACAGGGGATACGAGCAGTACTTC.

The J gene is TRBJ2-3, the V gene TRBV24-1, with D perhaps TRBD1 (6 bases). There are 16 residues in the CDR3. CDR1 is KGHDR and CDR2 is SFDVKD in the germline V gene. V was cut by 5 bases and J by 5 bases, with 19 bases left in between. The CDR3 loop is CATSARATGKKDTQYF. In DNA form, the CDR3 reads TGTGCCACCAGTGCCCGCGCCACAGGGAAGAAAGATACGCAGTATTTT.

The V and J genes are TRBV13 and TRBJ2-3, with 9 bases aligning to TRBD2. Germline trimming cut 4 bases from V and 5 bases from J; bases unmatched to any gene: 7. The germline V gene encodes CDR1 PRHDT and CDR2 FYEKMQ (reference sequence). This CDR3 is 15 amino acids long. CDR3 in DNA: TGTGCCAGCAGCTGGCGCGGGAGGGAAGGAGATACGCAGTATTTT. Amino acid sequence: CASSWRGREGDTQYF. Looking up the rest from reference TRBV13 and TRBJ2-3 gives the full variable domain: AAGVIQSPRHLIKEKRETATLKCYPIPRHDTVYWYQQGPGQDPQFLISFYEKMQSDKGSIPDRFSAQQFSDYHSELNMSSLELGDSALYFCASSWRGREGDTQYFGPGTRLTVL.